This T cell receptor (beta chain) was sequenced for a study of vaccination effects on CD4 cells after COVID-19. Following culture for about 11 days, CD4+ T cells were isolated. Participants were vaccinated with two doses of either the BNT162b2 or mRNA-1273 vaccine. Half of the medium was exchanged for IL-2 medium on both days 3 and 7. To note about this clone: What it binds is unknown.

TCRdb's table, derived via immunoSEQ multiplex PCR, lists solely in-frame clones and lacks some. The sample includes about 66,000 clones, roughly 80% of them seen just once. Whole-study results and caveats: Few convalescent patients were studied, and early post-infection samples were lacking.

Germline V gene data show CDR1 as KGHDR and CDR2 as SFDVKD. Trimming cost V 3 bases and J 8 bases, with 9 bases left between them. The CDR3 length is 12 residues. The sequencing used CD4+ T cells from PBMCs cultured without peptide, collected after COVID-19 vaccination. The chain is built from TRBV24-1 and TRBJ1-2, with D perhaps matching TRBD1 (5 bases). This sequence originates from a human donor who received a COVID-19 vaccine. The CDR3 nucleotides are TGTGCCACCAGTGATGGGGCCAGGGGCTACACCTTC. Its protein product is CATSDGARGYTF.